The 10 T cell receptor beta chains below were found in one sample sequenced in a study of blood T cell repertoires in COVID-19 (dated by TCRdb to about 2020). The library was prepared using the immunoSEQ multiplex PCR assay. TCRdb re-hosts the immuneACCESS table, in-frame sequences only. Its copies lack some clones; in the studies checked, an unresolved V gene accounts for under half of them, and the cause for the rest is not known. Present in this sample are over 100,000 clones, 80% of which were seen just once. Of the sample, about 4.5% is held by the ten largest clones. What was sequenced was peripheral blood. The receptors were gathered from a human donor in a cohort sampled during active or convalescent COVID-19.

The chain employs TRBV7-9 and TRBJ1-1, with TRBD1 matching 9 bases. The CDR3 is 16 amino acids. With V trimmed by 1 base and J by 5 bases, 8 bases remained unmatched. Per the germline V gene, CDR1 is SEHNR and CDR2 is FQNEAQ (reference sequence). The CDR3 DNA sequence: TGTGCCAGCAGCTTAGTAGGGACAGGGAATGGGACTGAAGCTTTCTTT. This sequence encodes CASSLVGTGNGTEAFF.

The gene calls are TRBV27 and TRBJ2-7; 7 bases fit TRBD2. The CDR3 has 14 amino acids. Germline CDR1 is MNHEY and CDR2 is SMNVEV (reference sequence). V lost 2 bases to trimming and J lost 9 bases; unmatched junction nucleotides: 10. The CDR3, as DNA: TGTGCCAGCAGTTTAGAGGGGACTACAACCCCGCAGTACTTC. Its translation: CASSLEGTTTPQYF.

The chain employs TRBV5-1 and TRBJ1-2; D perhaps matches TRBD1 (5 bases). The CDR3 runs 15 residues. Germline CDR1 SGHRS, CDR2 YFSETQ. V dropped 0 bases and J dropped 4 bases, with 13 bases sitting between them. The chain's CDR3 is CASSLGRGLGYGYTF. The CDR3 coding sequence is TGCGCCAGCAGCTTGGGGCGGGGGTTAGGCTATGGCTACACCTTC.

The chain uses TRBV11-2 and TRBJ2-7, with D perhaps matching TRBD1 (6 bases). Trimming cost V 5 bases and J 1 base, with 18 bases left between them. The germline gives CDR1 SGHAT, CDR2 FQNNGV. CDR3 length: 16 amino acids. CDR3 DNA sequence: TGTGCCAGCAGCCCACGGGGCACGGACAGATCCTACGAGCAGTACTTC. Its translation is CASSPRGTDRSYEQYF.

This clone has a count of ten or more. The V gene is TRBV3-1 (or the pseudogene TRBV3-2), the J gene TRBJ2-7, with D perhaps matching TRBD2 (6 bases). V was pared by 7 bases and J by 4 bases, with 17 bases between. CDR3 length equals 14 residues. Germline V gene lookup returns CDR1 LGHDT and CDR2 YNNKEL (reference sequence). The CDR3 region is CASTLGGTGYEQYF. CDR3 DNA sequence: TGTGCCAGCACCCTCGGGGGTACTGGGTACGAGCAGTACTTC.

The CDR3 DNA reads TGTGCCAGCACGACAGGAACAGAAAAACTGTTTTTT. Its translation: CASTTGTEKLFF. The chain joins TRBV28 to TRBJ1-4; D is possibly TRBD1 (6 bases). The V gene's germline CDR1 is MDHEN and CDR2 SYDVKM. Trimming took off 7 bases at V and 8 bases at J, with 11 bases between the two ends. This CDR3 is built from 12 residues.

This clone was observed a single time. The rearrangement links TRBV7-6 to TRBJ2-7, with D possibly matching TRBD2 (5 bases). The CDR3 has 15 amino acids. V lost 6 bases, J lost 0 bases, and 15 bases lay in between. CDR1 SGHVS and CDR2 FNYEAQ come from the germline V gene. The CDR3 reads CASSSQEGSSYEQYF. CDR3 DNA: TGTGCCAGCAGTTCTCAAGAAGGGAGCTCCTACGAGCAGTACTTC.

This chain joins TRBV2 and TRBJ1-5; D is possibly TRBD1 (6 bases). V lost 6 bases and J 6 bases, leaving 18 bases between the germline ends. The CDR3 spans 15 residues. From germline, CDR1 is SNHLY and CDR2 FYNNEI. The CDR3 region has the DNA TGTGCCAGCAGGGAGACAGGTGCGGTTGTTCAGCCCCAGCATTTT. This sequence encodes CASRETGAVVQPQHF.

This clone was picked up many times. V usage is TRBV27 and J usage is TRBJ2-7, with 8 bases identical to TRBD2. CDR1 is MNHEY, CDR2 SMNVEV, per germline (reference sequence). With 6 bases clipped from V and 2 bases from J, the junction kept 9 bases outside the gene matches. CDR3 length equals 15 residues. DNA of the CDR3: TGTGCCAGCAGCCAAGGAACTAGCGGTACCTACGAGCAGTACTTC. Its translation is CASSQGTSGTYEQYF.

The rearrangement joins TRBV18 to TRBJ2-7; 11 positions agree with TRBD2. Germline CDR1 reads KGHSH; CDR2 reads LQKENI. Trimming at V came to 4 bases and at J to 0 bases, leaving 5 bases not matched to a gene. The CDR3 has 16 residues. The CDR3 protein is CASSQGLAESSYEQYF. CDR3 coding DNA: TGTGCCAGCTCACAGGGACTAGCGGAAAGCTCCTACGAGCAGTACTTC.